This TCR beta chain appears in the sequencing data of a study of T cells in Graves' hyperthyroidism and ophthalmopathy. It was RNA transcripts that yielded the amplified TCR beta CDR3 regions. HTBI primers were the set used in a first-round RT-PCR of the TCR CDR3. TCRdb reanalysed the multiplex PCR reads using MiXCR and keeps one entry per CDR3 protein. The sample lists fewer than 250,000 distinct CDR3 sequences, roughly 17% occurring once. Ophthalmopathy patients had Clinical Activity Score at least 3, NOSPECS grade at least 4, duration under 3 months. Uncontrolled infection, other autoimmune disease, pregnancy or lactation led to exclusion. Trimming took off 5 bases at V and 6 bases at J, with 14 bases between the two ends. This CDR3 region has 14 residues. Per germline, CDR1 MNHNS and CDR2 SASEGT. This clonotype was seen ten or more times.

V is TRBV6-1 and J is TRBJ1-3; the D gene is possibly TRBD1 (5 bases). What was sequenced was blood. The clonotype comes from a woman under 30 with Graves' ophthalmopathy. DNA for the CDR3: TGTGCCAGCAGTTCCCGGGACGGCCAAAACACCATATATTTT. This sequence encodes CASSSRDGQNTIYF.